Listed below are T cell receptor beta chains from one sample, sequenced in a study of cytomegalovirus exposure and HLA in healthy donors. Libraries were prepared by immunoSEQ multiplex PCR; TCRdb keeps only in-frame clonotypes and omits some of them. The table has some 160,000 clones, around three quarters seen once; the top ten hold 4.5% to 6%. Sequenced sample: PBMCs. The receptor source for this set is a middle-aged man in good health and CMV-seronegative. Each CDR3 is given with its conserved first and last residue. The D gene is left open where the match is weak. Size tells how often a clone was seen (once, few, many) or the class of an expanded clone, and some rows leave it out.

>TRBV28|.|TRBD2|TRBJ2-7
TGTGCCAGCAGTTTCCGGGGGACTAGCCCCAACGAGCAGTACTTC
CASSFRGTSPNEQYF
>TRBV27|.|.|TRBJ2-3
TGTGCCAGCAGTTTACGCCGAGGGGATACGCAGTATTTT
CASSLRRGDTQYF
>TRBV29-1|.|.|TRBJ1-3
TGCAGCGTTGTCGCAGAAACTGGAAACACCATATATTTT
CSVVAETGNTIYF
>TRBV18|.|.|TRBJ1-3
TGTGCCAGCTCACCGTCCCGGGACATTAACACCATATATTTT
CASSPSRDINTIYF
>TRBV5-6|.|.|TRBJ1-1
TGTGCCAGCAGCTTGCAGGGCGGGAACACTGAAGCTTTCTTT
CASSLQGGNTEAFF
>TRBV2|.|.|TRBJ1-1
TGTGCCAGCAGTGAGCAGGGCACTGAAGCTTTCTTT
CASSEQGTEAFF
>TRBV18|.|TRBD2|TRBJ2-5
TGTGCCAGCTCACTGACCGGGACTAGCGTAAAAGAGACCCAGTACTTC
CASSLTGTSVKETQYF
>TRBV7-9|.|.|TRBJ1-2
TGTGCCAGCACCTCCGGAGGGCCCGGTTTCTATGACTACACCTTC
CASTSGGPGFYDYTF
>TRBV18|.|.|TRBJ1-1
TGTGCCAGCTCACCATCAAAGGGAGGGAACACTGAAGCTTTCTTT
CASSPSKGGNTEAFF
>TRBV4-2|few|TRBD1|TRBJ2-1
TGTGCCAGCAGCACGGCCCGGGACAGGGGGGCCGATGAGCAGTTCTTC
CASSTARDRGADEQFF
>TRBV19|few|.|TRBJ2-2
TGTGCCAGTAGTATAGGGGGACTTACCACCGGGGAGCTGTTTTTT
CASSIGGLTTGELFF
>TRBV5-4|.|TRBD1|TRBJ1-2
TGTGCCAGCAGCTCCCGCGGACAGGGGATGATTAACTATGGCTACACCTTC
CASSSRGQGMINYGYTF
>TRBV6-1|.|TRBD1|TRBJ2-7
TGTGCCAGCCACGACAGGGAAAGGACCTACGAGCAGTACTTC
CASHDRERTYEQYF
>TRBV10-3|few|.|TRBJ1-1
TGTGCCATCAGTGAGTCGAGGCAATTATTGAACACTGAAGCTTTCTTT
CAISESRQLLNTEAFF
>TRBV4-3|.|.|TRBJ1-2
TGCGCCAGCAGCCAAGAAACCTGGGGGGACCCGGACTTTTTC
CASSQETWGDPDFF